The clone carrying this T cell receptor (beta chain) was found a few times. Antigen unknown. The germline V gene has CDR1 SQVTM and CDR2 ANQGSEA. This CDR3 region has 15 residues. V lost 0 bases, J lost 1 base, and 12 bases lay in between. The data stem from a study of beta chain features in type 1 diabetes. Overall study results and limits: TCRB rearrangement may or may not be influenced by HLA type; here this remained unresolved. TCRB CDR3s were moderately but significantly shorter in Type 1 diabetes patients in all four CD4+ subsets.

The whole isolated RNA underwent reverse transcription, so sequencing captured expressed TCRB transcripts. Produced via immunoSEQ multiplex PCR; TCRdb's table is partial and in-frame only. The table shows roughly 340,000 clones, with roughly 13% occurring only once. The sample was naive CD4+ T cells from blood. This sequence originates from a young woman with type 1 diabetes. The J gene is TRBJ1-1, the V gene TRBV29-1; D possibly corresponds to TRBD1 (6 bases). As DNA, the CDR3 is TGCAGCGTTGAAGATATCTTCAGGGGGAACACTGAAGCTTTCTTT. This codes for CSVEDIFRGNTEAFF. The complete variable domain, with remaining parts taken from reference TRBV29-1 and TRBJ1-1, reads SAVISQKPSRDICQRGTSLTIQCQVDSQVTMMFWYRQQPGQSLTLIATANQGSEATYESGFVIDKFPISRPNLTFSTLTVSNMSPEDSSIYLCSVEDIFRGNTEAFFGQGTRLTVV.